The present T cell receptor (beta chain) was sequenced within a study of T-cell reconstitution after alpha-beta-depleted transplantation in children (dated by TCRdb to the mid-2010s). For context, the study as a whole: T-cell immune reconstitution after TCRalphabeta/CD19-depleted allogeneic hematopoietic cell transplantation in children was quantitatively tracked in the study by means of TCR repertoire profiling. General study outcomes and caveats: Over the following months the frequencies of hyperexpanded clones went down, and after one year T-cell counts and TCRbeta diversity were mostly credited to newly produced T cells. In some patients, the high TCRbeta diversity seen at day 60 was put down to recipient T cells and intrathymic progenitors that had survived conditioning. The apparently early recovery of alphabetaT-cell counts about two months after transplant reportedly depended on only several hundred rapidly expanded clones that came from non-depleted graft cells.

Preparation of the library involved PCR. This sample was sequenced with an Illumina HiSeq 2500. Molecular barcoding was employed in the preparation of TCR libraries, with unique molecular identifiers being used to normalize TCRbeta repertoire quantification. TCRdb reran the public reads through fastp at Q25 and MiXCR, keeping productive beta chains. CDR3 protein sequences are deduplicated, and each keeps its most common genes and DNA. For this sample there are 550,000 to 800,000 distinct CDR3 sequences; around 13% appear just once. The biggest ten clones account for 0.79% of the sample. This clonotype was seen a few times. The specificity of this receptor is unknown. Base-call qualities are not available, and no considerably larger clone is one nucleotide away. Interpreted using the paper, the treatment or condition label stands for: allogeneic hematopoietic cell transplantation with graft depleted of TCRalphabeta T cells and CD19 B cells. The transplant recipients were children given TCRalphabeta/CD19-depleted allogeneic hematopoietic cell grafts.

The germline V end is reduced by 4 bases and the J end by 2 bases; junction bases left unmatched: 8. The CDR3 runs 15 residues from the cysteine to the phenylalanine. The CDR3 DNA has 45 bases and is translated from base 1. The germline V gene gives CDR1 as LGHNA and CDR2 as YNFKEQ. The TCR comes from a girl aged 2-10 years with congenital amegakaryocytic thrombocytopenia, due to receive a stem cell transplant. The chain was built from TRBV4-2 and TRBJ2-7; 7 middle bases align to TRBD1. This sample comprised PBMCs, obtained before TCRalphabeta/CD19-depleted stem cell transplant. DNA sequence: TGTGCCAGCAGCCCCACCGGGACAGTTGCCTACGAGCAGTACTTC. Its protein reads: CASSPTGTVAYEQYF.